This T cell receptor (beta chain) is drawn from a study of shared T cell receptors in the human thymus. Germline trimming cut 0 bases from V and 1 base from J; bases unmatched to any gene: 8. Germline V gene lookup returns CDR1 LGHNA and CDR2 YNFKEQ. The CDR3 has 17 amino acids. Sequencing used immunoSEQ multiplex PCR; TCRdb keeps in-frame clones, though not all of them. The repertoire holds over 450,000 clones, about four fifths seen once, with 0.01% to 0.015% in the top ten. These same records also appear under a second study, on human thymus T cells. As that study records: The study used thymus tissue resected during corrective heart surgery.

Sequenced input: thymocytes. The TCR originated in a boy under two years old with a congenital heart defect. This chain connects TRBV4-2 to TRBJ2-7; 8 nucleotides align to TRBD2. CDR3 loop: CASSQERRREVSYEQYF. For the CDR3, the DNA is TGTGCCAGCAGCCAAGAGAGAAGGCGGGAGGTATCCTACGAGCAGTACTTC.